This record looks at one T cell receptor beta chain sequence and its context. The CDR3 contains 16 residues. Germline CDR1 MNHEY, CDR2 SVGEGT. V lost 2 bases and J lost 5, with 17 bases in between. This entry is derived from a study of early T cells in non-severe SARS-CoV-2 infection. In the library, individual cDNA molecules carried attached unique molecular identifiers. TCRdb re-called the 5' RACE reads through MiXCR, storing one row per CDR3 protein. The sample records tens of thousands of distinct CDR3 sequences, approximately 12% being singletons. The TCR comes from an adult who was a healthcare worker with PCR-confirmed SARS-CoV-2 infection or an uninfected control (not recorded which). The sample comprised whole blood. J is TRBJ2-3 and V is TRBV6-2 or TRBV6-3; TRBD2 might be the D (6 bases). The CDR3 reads CASSYDSSESQDTQYF. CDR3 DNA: TGTGCCAGCAGTTACGACTCTAGCGAGTCCCAAGATACGCAGTATTTT.